The following is a T cell receptor (beta chain) sequence with its context. The sample is drawn from a study of cytomegalovirus exposure and HLA in healthy donors. From germline, CDR1 is MDHEN and CDR2 SYDVKM. The CDR3 runs to 15 residues. V lost 5 bases and J 3 bases, leaving 16 bases between the germline ends. PCR employed 60 Vbeta and 13 Jbeta primers. The protocol was immunoSEQ multiplex PCR, while the TCRdb copy is restricted to in-frame clones and leaves out a portion. The data contain under 150,000 clones, more than 80% of them singletons. The chain carries TRBV28 and TRBJ1-2; D possibly corresponds to TRBD1 (6 bases). Sequenced input: PBMCs. This TCR derives from a woman younger than 45 in good health and CMV-seropositive. For the CDR3, the DNA is TGTGCCAGCAGTCAGACAGGCGGGGGTGACTATGGCTACACCTTC. Translated: CASSQTGGGDYGYTF.